The clone carrying this T cell receptor (beta chain) was observed once. Antigen: not known. Germline V gives CDR1 SNHLY, CDR2 FYNNEI. Trimming took 5 bases from V and 9 from J, leaving 20 bases between them. This CDR3 is 15 amino acids long. Clones were sequenced by immunoSEQ multiplex PCR, and TCRdb holds only the in-frame ones, with some missing. The sample shows 100,000 to 150,000 clones, about nine tenths of them seen only once. This entry belongs to a study of T cell responses to AZD1222 COVID-19 vaccine. Overall study findings and caveats: Repertoire sampling happened only post peak T cell response. Among vaccine-associated CD4 TCRs, coverage spanned spike, with dominance at 160-218 and 743-854. Just a handful of AZD1222 recipients were seropositive at baseline. Per reports, nearly half of all spike-specific TCRs target regions that are unmutated in variants.

The source was peripheral blood, collected 28 days after the second AZD1222 dose. The receptor was isolated from an adult who received the AZD1222 COVID-19 vaccine. The chain is built from TRBV2 and TRBJ2-1; D assignment may be TRBD1 or TRBD2 (5 bases each). CDR3 sequence (DNA): TGTGCCAGCAGTCCCTGGACGCCCAGGGACGGTGAGCAGTTCTTC. As protein: CASSPWTPRDGEQFF. The full variable domain, completed using reference TRBV2 and TRBJ2-1, is EPEVTQTPSHQVTQMGQEVILRCVPISNHLYFYWYRQILGQKVEFLVSFYNNEISEKSEIFDDQFSVERPDGSNFTLKIRSTKLEDSAMYFCASSPWTPRDGEQFFGPGTRLTVL.